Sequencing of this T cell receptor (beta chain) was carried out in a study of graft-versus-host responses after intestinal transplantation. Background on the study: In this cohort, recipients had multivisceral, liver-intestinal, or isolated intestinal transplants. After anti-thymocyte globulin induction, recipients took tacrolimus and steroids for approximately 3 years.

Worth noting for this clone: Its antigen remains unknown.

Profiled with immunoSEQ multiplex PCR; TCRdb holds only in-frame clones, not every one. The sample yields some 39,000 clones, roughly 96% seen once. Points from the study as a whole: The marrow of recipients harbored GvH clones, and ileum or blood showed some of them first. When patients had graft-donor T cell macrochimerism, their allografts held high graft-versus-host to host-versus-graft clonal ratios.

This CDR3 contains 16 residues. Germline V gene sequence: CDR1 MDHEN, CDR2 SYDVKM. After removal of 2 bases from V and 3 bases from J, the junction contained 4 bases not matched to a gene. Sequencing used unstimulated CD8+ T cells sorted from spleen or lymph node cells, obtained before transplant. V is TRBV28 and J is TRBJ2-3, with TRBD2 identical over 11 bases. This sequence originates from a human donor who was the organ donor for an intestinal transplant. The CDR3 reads CASSLEASGGTDTQYF. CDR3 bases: TGTGCCAGCAGTTTAGAGGCTAGCGGGGGGACAGATACGCAGTATTTT.